The sequence of this TCR beta chain was determined in a study of cytomegalovirus exposure and HLA in healthy donors. Researchers ran the PCR with 60 Vbeta and 13 Jbeta primers. Some clones are missing from TCRdb's copy, which holds only in-frame ones; the method was immunoSEQ multiplex PCR. Its table lists approximately 120,000 clones. CDR3 length: 15 residues. Donors in the study were healthy people who gave bone marrow. The sequence came from a woman in her sixties or seventies in good health and CMV-seronegative. J is TRBJ2-7 and V is TRBV21-1; TRBD1 is the table's D call and was not checked against the DNA. TRBV21-1 is tagged as a pseudogene. The specimen sequenced was PBMCs. The CDR3: CASSTRGTGTYEQYF. Here the CDR3 DNA reads TGTGCCAGCAGCACACGAGGGACAGGGACCTACGAGCAGTACTTC.